The T cell receptor beta chain under discussion was sequenced for a study of T cells in Graves' hyperthyroidism and ophthalmopathy. Germline loops: CDR1 SEHNR, CDR2 FQNEAQ (reference sequence). Trimming pared 5 bases from V and 1 base from J, leaving 14 bases between. The CDR3 is 16 residues long. This sample holds PBMCs from about 10 ml fresh peripheral blood. This clonotype was recorded at least ten times. The investigators amplified TCR beta CDR3 regions from RNA transcripts. The HTBI primer set served for first-round RT-PCR of the TCR CDR3. TCRdb processed the multiplex PCR reads anew with MiXCR; each CDR3 protein has one entry. Of around 690,000 distinct CDR3 sequences detected, approximately 15% appear once; the ten largest clones hold roughly 16%.

The rearrangement uses TRBV7-9 and TRBJ2-2; D gene uncertain. This receptor was identified in a man aged 50 to 59 with Graves' hyperthyroidism. The specimen sequenced was blood. This CDR3 is CASSRPGLGNTGELFF. CDR3 bases: TGTGCCAGCAGCCGGCCGGGTCTTGGGAACACCGGGGAGCTGTTTTTT.